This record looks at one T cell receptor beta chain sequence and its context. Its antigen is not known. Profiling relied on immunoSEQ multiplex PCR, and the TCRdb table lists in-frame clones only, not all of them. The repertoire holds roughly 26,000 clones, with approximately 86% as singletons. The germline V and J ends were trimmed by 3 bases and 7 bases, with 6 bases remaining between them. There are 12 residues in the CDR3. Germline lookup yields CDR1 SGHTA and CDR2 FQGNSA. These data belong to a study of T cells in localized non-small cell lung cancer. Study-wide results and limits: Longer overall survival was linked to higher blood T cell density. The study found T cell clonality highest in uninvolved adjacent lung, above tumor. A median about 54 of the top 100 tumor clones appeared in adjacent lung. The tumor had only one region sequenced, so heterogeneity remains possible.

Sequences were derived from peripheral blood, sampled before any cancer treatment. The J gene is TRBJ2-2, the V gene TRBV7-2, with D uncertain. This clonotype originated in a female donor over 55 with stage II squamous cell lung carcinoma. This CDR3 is CASSFADGELFF. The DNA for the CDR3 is TGTGCCAGCAGCTTCGCTGACGGGGAGCTGTTTTTT.